The 29 T cell receptor beta chains below all came from one sample that was sequenced in a study of shared clonotypes between healthy human individuals. The data were produced by immunoSEQ multiplex PCR, yet TCRdb's version contains in-frame clones alone and is incomplete. The table lists 2.3 million or so clones, more than 85% of them singletons. Sequenced: naive CD4+ T cells from PBMCs. Subset specified: CD45RA+ positively selected. The source is a man in his late teens or twenties in good health. Some clones in this sample may be carry-over from other donors' samples.

J is TRBJ2-1 and V is TRBV19; D gene uncertain. The germline gives CDR1 LNHDA, CDR2 SQIVND (reference sequence). This CDR3 has 12 residues. Trimming left V 5 bases short and J 8 bases short, with 10 bases between. The CDR3 protein is CASSPSRDEQFF. The CDR3 DNA is TGTGCCAGTAGTCCCTCTAGGGATGAGCAGTTCTTC.

The CDR3 sequence is CASSFITGSEAFF. The CDR3, as DNA: TGTGCCAGCAGCTTCATCACAGGGTCTGAAGCTTTCTTT. The rearrangement links TRBV7-9 to TRBJ1-1, with a possible D match to TRBD1 (6 bases). The V end lost 3 bases, the J end lost 6 bases, and 11 bases lay between the germline ends. The CDR3 runs 13 residues. Per germline, CDR1 SEHNR and CDR2 FQNEAQ (reference sequence).

The chain joins TRBV27 to TRBJ2-7; no definite D call. The CDR3 consists of 11 residues. Deletions cut 3 bases from V and 5 bases from J, with 5 bases between. Germline lookup yields CDR1 MNHEY and CDR2 SMNVEV (reference sequence). CDR3 protein: CASSFWHEQYF. CDR3 bases: TGTGCCAGCAGTTTTTGGCACGAGCAGTACTTC.

The chain joins TRBV4-3 to TRBJ2-3; D is uncertain. V was trimmed by 1 base and J by 0 bases, leaving 11 bases between them. The CDR3 has 16 residues. From germline, CDR1 is LGHNA and CDR2 YSLEER. This CDR3 is CASSQGLAVSTDTQYF. The CDR3 bases are TGCGCCAGCAGCCAAGGGTTGGCTGTCAGCACAGATACGCAGTATTTT.

The J gene is TRBJ2-7, the V gene TRBV18; 8 bases align to TRBD1. J was trimmed by 5 bases and V by 3 bases; bases with no gene match: 6. The CDR3 extends over 14 amino acids. The germline CDR1 and CDR2 sequences are KGHSH and LQKENI. CDR3 bases: TGTGCCAGCTCACCGGACAGGGTGACCCACGAGCAGTACTTC. Its translation is CASSPDRVTHEQYF.

Concerning this clone itself: The CDR3 does not end in the conserved phenylalanine or tryptophan, so this is likely a read error. The chain employs TRBV7-6 and TRBJ1-2, with 8 bases matching TRBD1. The CDR3 consists of 14 residues. Germline assignment: CDR1 SGHVS and CDR2 FNYEAQ. Trimming removed 5 bases from V and 3 bases from J; junction bases left unmatched: 5. The CDR3 coding sequence is TGTGCCAGCAGCATGACAGGGGCTCACTATGGCTACACCCTC. This sequence encodes CASSMTGAHYGYTL.

This clone showed up just once. The J gene is TRBJ2-2, the V gene TRBV2; 9 bases match TRBD1. CDR3 length: 15 residues. With 4 bases clipped from V and 7 bases from J, the junction kept 7 bases outside the gene matches. Germline CDR1 SNHLY, CDR2 FYNNEI. This CDR3 is CASSVHGQGYGELFF. The CDR3 DNA reads as TGTGCCAGCAGTGTCCATGGACAGGGGTACGGGGAGCTGTTTTTT.

Only a few counts were recorded for this clone. The genes are TRBV27 and TRBJ1-5; D gene unclear. The V gene's germline CDR1 is MNHEY and CDR2 SMNVEV (reference sequence). Deletions cut 2 bases from V and 4 bases from J, with 6 bases between. This CDR3 has 13 amino acids. The DNA of the CDR3 is TGTGCCAGCAGTTTAAAGGCGAATCAGCCCCAGCATTTT. It yields the protein CASSLKANQPQHF.

V usage is TRBV5-1 and J usage is TRBJ2-1, with a possible D match to TRBD2 (5 bases). The V gene's germline CDR1 is SGHRS and CDR2 YFSETQ. The V and J ends lost 0 bases and 1 base respectively, with 11 bases between them. This CDR3 region has 16 residues. CDR3 sequence: CASSLEDSGSYNEQFF. Here the CDR3 DNA reads TGCGCCAGCAGCTTGGAAGACTCGGGGTCCTACAATGAGCAGTTCTTC.

This rearrangement joins TRBV10-2 to TRBJ2-7; 7 bases map to TRBD2. The CDR3 runs to 15 residues. Germline CDR1 reads WSHSY; CDR2 reads SAAADI. The junction had 8 bases not matched to a gene; V was cut back by 2 bases and J by 4 bases. The chain's CDR3 is CASSERASGQYEQYF. CDR3 sequence (DNA): TGCGCCAGCAGTGAGAGGGCTAGCGGCCAATACGAGCAGTACTTC.

The chain has TRBV25-1 and TRBJ2-1; tentatively, D is TRBD2 (6 bases). The CDR3 totals 14 residues. Germline CDR1 MGHDK, CDR2 SYGVNS. Between the trimmed V and J ends, which lost 4 bases and 8 bases, there was a span of 15 bases. CDR3 in amino acids: CASSVPGAGHEQFF. CDR3 coding DNA: TGTGCCAGCAGTGTACCGGGAGCCGGCCATGAGCAGTTCTTC.

The V call is TRBV6-6, the J call TRBJ2-1; 7 bases are shared with TRBD2. CDR1 is MNHNY, CDR2 SVGAGI, per germline (reference sequence). J gave up 3 bases and V 6 bases, and 2 bases lay outside the gene matches. CDR3 length: 13 residues. The CDR3, as DNA: TGTGCCAGCAGACTAGCGTACTACAATGAGCAGTTCTTC. This sequence encodes CASRLAYYNEQFF.

In its sample, this clone was seen once. The chain employs TRBV30 and TRBJ2-1; no clear D. Trimming shortened V by 4 bases and J by 4 bases, and 5 bases separated the two germline ends. Per germline, CDR1 GTSNPN and CDR2 SVGIG (reference sequence). The CDR3 is 11 amino acids. In DNA, the CDR3 is TGTGCCTGGATGTGGTACAATGAGCAGTTCTTC. Protein sequence: CAWMWYNEQFF.

This clone has a handful of counts. The chain links TRBV5-1 to TRBJ1-1; TRBD1 agrees at 7 bases. V lost 6 bases to trimming and J lost 6 bases; unmatched junction nucleotides: 11. The CDR3 consists of 14 residues. Germline V CDR1 and CDR2: SGHRS, YFSETQ. For the CDR3, the DNA is TGCGCCAGCACCAGACAGGGAAACGTGGCTGAAGCTTTCTTT. It yields the protein CASTRQGNVAEAFF.

The genes are TRBV18 and TRBJ2-7; 8 positions agree with TRBD2. After removal of 6 bases from V and 4 bases from J, the junction contained 11 bases not matched to a gene. The CDR3 runs 15 residues. CDR1 and CDR2 (germline): KGHSH, LQKENI. The CDR3 nucleotides read TGTGCCAGCTCCCAACCGGGACTAGTGGGGTACGAGCAGTACTTC. This sequence encodes CASSQPGLVGYEQYF.

Regarding this clone: The same CDR3 also results from other DNA sequences found in this sample. The DNA for the CDR3 is TGCGCCAGCAGCTCGGGGACTAGCGGGAGAACCGGGGAGCTGTTTTTT. Protein product: CASSSGTSGRTGELFF. V usage is TRBV5-1 and J usage is TRBJ2-2, with TRBD2 identical over 14 bases. Germline trimming cut 3 bases from V and 5 bases from J; bases unmatched to any gene: 3. The CDR3 is made up of 16 amino acids. Germline CDR1 reads SGHRS; CDR2 reads YFSETQ.

Only a few counts were recorded for this clone. This rearrangement joins TRBV28 to TRBJ1-5; D not certain. V gave up 1 base and J gave up 2 bases, with 9 bases separating them. Germline V gene sequence: CDR1 MDHEN, CDR2 SYDVKM. This CDR3 is 15 amino acids long. CDR3 protein: CASSLFRVGNQPQHF. In DNA form, the CDR3 reads TGTGCCAGCAGTTTATTTCGGGTAGGCAATCAGCCCCAGCATTTT. The complete variable domain, with remaining parts taken from reference TRBV28 and TRBJ1-5, reads DVKVTQSSRYLVKRTGEKVFLECVQDMDHENMFWYRQDPGLGLRLIYFSYDVKMKEKGDIPEGYSVSREKKERFSLILESASTNQTSMYLCASSLFRVGNQPQHFGDGTRLSIL.

The V call is TRBV6-5, the J call TRBJ1-2; D gene unclear. Deletions cut 6 bases from V and 5 bases from J, with 7 bases between. Germline loops: CDR1 MNHEY, CDR2 SVGAGI. The CDR3 runs 11 residues. This chain's CDR3 is CASRALYGYTF. As DNA, the CDR3 is TGTGCCAGCAGGGCCCTTTATGGCTACACCTTC.

The CDR3 loop is CASGRVYEQYF. In DNA form, the CDR3 reads TGTGCCAGCGGAAGGGTTTACGAGCAGTACTTC. This chain links TRBV2 with TRBJ2-7; D call uncertain. The V gene lost 8 bases and the J gene lost 4 bases, with 9 bases spanning the gap. This CDR3 comprises 11 residues. Germline loops: CDR1 SNHLY, CDR2 FYNNEI.

The CDR3 sequence is CASSPSGGKSSYEQYF. The CDR3 nucleotides are TGTGCCAGCAGTCCCTCGGGAGGGAAGAGCTCCTACGAGCAGTACTTC. The J gene is TRBJ2-7, the V gene TRBV28; the match to TRBD2 covers 8 bases. The CDR3 spans 16 residues. Germline CDR1 reads MDHEN; CDR2 reads SYDVKM. V dropped 5 bases and J dropped 0; count of bases not matched to a gene: 9.

The rearrangement uses TRBV14 and TRBJ1-5, with D unresolved. Per germline, CDR1 SGHDN and CDR2 FVKESK. This CDR3 contains 16 residues. Trimming pared 0 bases from V and 5 bases from J, leaving 14 bases between. This CDR3 reads CASSQDGVGWDQPQHF. The CDR3 region has the DNA TGTGCCAGCAGCCAAGATGGAGTGGGTTGGGATCAGCCCCAGCATTTT.

The chain combines TRBV9 with TRBJ2-5, with D possibly being TRBD2 (6 bases). Trimming took 0 bases from V and 2 from J, leaving 11 bases between them. This CDR3 region has 15 residues. Germline CDR1 reads SGDLS; CDR2 reads YYNGEE. This chain's CDR3 is CASSVGQGLQETQYF. The DNA for the CDR3 is TGTGCCAGCAGCGTAGGGCAGGGACTGCAAGAGACCCAGTACTTC.

The rearrangement uses TRBV2 and TRBJ1-1; D is unresolved. Germline CDR1 SNHLY, CDR2 FYNNEI. Trimming removed 0 bases at V and 3 bases at J, with 11 bases between. This CDR3 has 15 amino acids. CDR3 residues: CASSEALGIYTEAFF. The CDR3 DNA is TGTGCCAGCAGTGAAGCGCTTGGGATATACACTGAAGCTTTCTTT.

This chain joins TRBV30 and TRBJ2-1, with unresolved D. The germline V and J ends were trimmed by 1 base and 15 bases, with 13 bases remaining between them. The CDR3 covers 11 residues. Germline-derived CDR1 and CDR2 are GTSNPN and SVGIG (reference sequence). The CDR3 region is CAWSETASLFF. CDR3 sequence (DNA): TGTGCCTGGAGTGAAACAGCGAGTCTGTTCTTC. The full variable domain, in which reference TRBV30 and TRBJ2-1 provide the parts outside the CDR3, is SQTIHQWPATLVQPVGSPLSLECTVEGTSNPNLYWYRQAAGRGLQLLFYSVGIGQISSEVPQNLSASRPQDRQFILSSKKLLLSDSGFYLCAWSETASLFFGPGTRLTVL.

The gene calls are TRBV7-9 and TRBJ2-3; TRBD2 matches at 7 bases. From germline, CDR1 is SEHNR and CDR2 FQNEAQ (reference sequence). The length of the CDR3 is 14 residues. V dropped 4 bases and J dropped 6; count of bases not matched to a gene: 7. This CDR3 reads CASSSPRGGDTQYF. As DNA, the CDR3 is TGTGCCAGCAGCTCCCCTAGGGGAGGGGATACGCAGTATTTT.

Note on this clone: Other DNA variants within this sample encode the same CDR3. V usage is TRBV30 and J usage is TRBJ2-7; the match to TRBD2 covers 13 bases. There are 13 residues in the CDR3. Germline V lookup: CDR1 GTSNPN, CDR2 SVGIG (reference sequence). Trimming cost V 8 bases and J 6 bases; bases outside gene matches: 7. The CDR3 sequence: CAGRTSGSPEQYF. DNA of the CDR3: TGTGCCGGACGGACTAGCGGGAGCCCCGAGCAGTACTTC.

This chain connects TRBV9 to TRBJ2-7; perhaps TRBD2 as D (7 bases). There are 16 residues in the CDR3. Trimming removed 0 bases at V and 5 bases at J, with 18 bases between. Germline-derived CDR1 and CDR2 are SGDLS and YYNGEE. The CDR3 here is CASSVDLRERGDEQYF. The DNA of the CDR3 is TGTGCCAGCAGCGTAGATCTGCGGGAGAGGGGGGACGAGCAGTACTTC.

This sequence joins TRBV2 and TRBJ1-1; 8 nucleotides agree with TRBD1. From germline, CDR1 is SNHLY and CDR2 FYNNEI. V lost 3 bases, J lost 5 bases, and 8 bases stayed unmatched. The CDR3 contains 15 residues. The CDR3 DNA reads TGTGCCAGCAGTGACAGGGGGCGACTTGTTACTGAAGCTTTCTTT. Translation: CASSDRGRLVTEAFF.

The rearrangement uses TRBV19 and TRBJ1-5, with TRBD1 identical over 8 bases. The germline CDR1 and CDR2 sequences are LNHDA and SQIVND (reference sequence). The CDR3 contains 17 residues. V lost 3 bases, J lost 0 bases, and 7 bases stayed unmatched. CDR3 region: CASSMPTGALSNQPQHF. CDR3 sequence (DNA): TGTGCCAGTAGTATGCCGACAGGGGCTCTTAGCAATCAGCCCCAGCATTTT.